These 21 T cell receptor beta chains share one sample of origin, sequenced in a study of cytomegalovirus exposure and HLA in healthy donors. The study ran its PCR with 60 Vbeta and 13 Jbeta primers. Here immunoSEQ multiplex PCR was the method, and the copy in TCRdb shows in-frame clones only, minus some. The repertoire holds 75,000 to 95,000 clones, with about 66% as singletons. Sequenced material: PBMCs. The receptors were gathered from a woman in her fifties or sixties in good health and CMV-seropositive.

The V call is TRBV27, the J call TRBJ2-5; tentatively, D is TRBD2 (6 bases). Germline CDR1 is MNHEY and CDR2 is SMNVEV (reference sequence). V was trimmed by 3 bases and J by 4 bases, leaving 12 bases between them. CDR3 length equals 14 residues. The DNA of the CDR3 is TGTGCCAGCAGTTTTAGCGGTTCAGCAGAGACCCAGTACTTC. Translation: CASSFSGSAETQYF.

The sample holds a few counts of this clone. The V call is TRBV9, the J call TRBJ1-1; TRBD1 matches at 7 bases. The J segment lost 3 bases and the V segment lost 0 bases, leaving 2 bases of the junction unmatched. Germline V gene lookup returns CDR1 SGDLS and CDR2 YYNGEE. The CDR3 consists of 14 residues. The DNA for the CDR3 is TGTGCCAGCAGCGTAGTCACAGGGGACACTGAAGCTTTCTTT. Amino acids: CASSVVTGDTEAFF.

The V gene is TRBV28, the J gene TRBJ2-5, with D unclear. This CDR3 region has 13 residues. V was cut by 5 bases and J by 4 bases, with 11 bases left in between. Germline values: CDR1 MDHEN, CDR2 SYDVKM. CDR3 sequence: CASSPVSRETQYF. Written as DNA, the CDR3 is TGTGCCAGCAGTCCCGTTAGCCGAGAGACCCAGTACTTC.

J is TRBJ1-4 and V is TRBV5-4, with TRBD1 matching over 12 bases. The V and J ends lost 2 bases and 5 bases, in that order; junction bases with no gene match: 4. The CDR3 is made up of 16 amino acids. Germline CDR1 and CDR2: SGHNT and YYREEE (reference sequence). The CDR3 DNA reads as TGTGCCAGCAGCTTCGGGACAGGGGGCATGAATGAAAAACTGTTTTTT. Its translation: CASSFGTGGMNEKLFF.

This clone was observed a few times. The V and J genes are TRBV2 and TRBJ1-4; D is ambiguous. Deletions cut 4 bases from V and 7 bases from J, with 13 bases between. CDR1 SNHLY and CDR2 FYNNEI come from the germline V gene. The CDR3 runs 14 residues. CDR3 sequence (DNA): TGTGCCAGCAGTGCGGAGTATTTCAGTGAAAAACTGTTTTTT. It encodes CASSAEYFSEKLFF.

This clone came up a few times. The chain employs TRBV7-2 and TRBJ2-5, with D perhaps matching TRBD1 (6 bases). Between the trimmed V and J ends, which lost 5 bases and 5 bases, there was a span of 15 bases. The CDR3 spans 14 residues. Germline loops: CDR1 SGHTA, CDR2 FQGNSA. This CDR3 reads CASSVGGGRETQYF. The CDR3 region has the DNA TGTGCCAGCAGCGTAGGTGGGGGCCGGGAGACCCAGTACTTC.

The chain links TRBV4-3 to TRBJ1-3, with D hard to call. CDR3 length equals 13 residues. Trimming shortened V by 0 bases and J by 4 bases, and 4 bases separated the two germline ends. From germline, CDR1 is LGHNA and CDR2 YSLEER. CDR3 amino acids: CASSQEQGNTIYF. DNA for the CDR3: TGCGCCAGCAGCCAAGAGCAGGGAAACACCATATATTTT.

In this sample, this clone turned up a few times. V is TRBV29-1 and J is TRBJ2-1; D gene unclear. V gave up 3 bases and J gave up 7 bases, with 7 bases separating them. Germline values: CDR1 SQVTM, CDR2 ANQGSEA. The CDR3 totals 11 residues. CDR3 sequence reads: CSVDAANEQFF. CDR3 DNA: TGCAGCGTTGATGCAGCGAATGAGCAGTTCTTC.

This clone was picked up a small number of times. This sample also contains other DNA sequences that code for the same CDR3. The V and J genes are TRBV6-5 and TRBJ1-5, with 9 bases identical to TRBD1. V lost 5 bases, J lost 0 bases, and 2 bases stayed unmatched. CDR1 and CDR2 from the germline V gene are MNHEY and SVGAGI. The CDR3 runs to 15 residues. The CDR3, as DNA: TGTGCCAGCAGTCCGGGACAGGGTAGCAATCAGCCCCAGCATTTT. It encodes CASSPGQGSNQPQHF.

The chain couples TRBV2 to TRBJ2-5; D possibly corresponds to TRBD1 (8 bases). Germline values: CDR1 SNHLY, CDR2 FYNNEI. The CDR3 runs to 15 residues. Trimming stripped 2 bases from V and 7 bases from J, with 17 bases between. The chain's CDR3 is CASSESSGGGGTQYF. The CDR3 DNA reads TGTGCCAGCAGTGAAAGTTCAGGGGGCGGGGGGACCCAGTACTTC.

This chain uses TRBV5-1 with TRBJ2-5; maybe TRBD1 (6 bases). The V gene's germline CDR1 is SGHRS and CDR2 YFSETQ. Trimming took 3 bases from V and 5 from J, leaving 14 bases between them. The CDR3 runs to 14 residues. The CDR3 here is CASSSQGSSETQYF. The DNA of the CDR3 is TGCGCCAGCAGCTCACAGGGTTCCAGCGAGACCCAGTACTTC.

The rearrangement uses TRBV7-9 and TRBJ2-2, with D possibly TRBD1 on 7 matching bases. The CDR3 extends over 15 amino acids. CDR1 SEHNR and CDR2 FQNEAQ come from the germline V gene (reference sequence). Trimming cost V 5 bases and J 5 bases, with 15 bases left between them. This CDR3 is CASSASTGRTGELFF. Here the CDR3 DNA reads TGTGCCAGCAGCGCGTCGACAGGGAGGACCGGGGAGCTGTTTTTT.

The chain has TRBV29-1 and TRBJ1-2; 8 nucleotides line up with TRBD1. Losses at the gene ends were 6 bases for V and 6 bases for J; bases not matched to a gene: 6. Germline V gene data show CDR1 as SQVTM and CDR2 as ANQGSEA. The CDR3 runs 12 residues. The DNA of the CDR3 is TGCAGCGTCATTACAGGGGGTGATGGCTACACCTTC. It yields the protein CSVITGGDGYTF.

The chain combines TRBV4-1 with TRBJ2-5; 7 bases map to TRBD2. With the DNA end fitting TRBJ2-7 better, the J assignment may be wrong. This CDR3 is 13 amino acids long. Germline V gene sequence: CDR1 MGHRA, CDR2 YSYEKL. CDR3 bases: TGCGCCAGCAGCCCTGGGACTACCGACGAGCAGTACTTC. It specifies CASSPGTTDEQYF.

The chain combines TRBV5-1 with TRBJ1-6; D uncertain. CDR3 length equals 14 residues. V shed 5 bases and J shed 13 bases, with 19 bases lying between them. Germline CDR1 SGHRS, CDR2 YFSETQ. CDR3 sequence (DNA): TGCGCCAGCAGGTTAGAATCCCCCGAAATGCCCCTCCACTTT. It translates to CASRLESPEMPLHF. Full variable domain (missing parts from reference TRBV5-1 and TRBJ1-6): KAGVTQTPRYLIKTRGQQVTLSCSPISGHRSVSWYQQTPGQGLQFLFEYFSETQRNKGNFPGRFSGRQFSNSRSEMNVSTLELGDSALYLCASRLESPEMPLHFGNGTRLTVT.

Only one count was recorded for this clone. The CDR3 nucleotides read TGCAGCTCAGGGCGAGAGACCCAGTACTTC. This gives the protein CSSGRETQYF. The chain joins TRBV20-1 to TRBJ2-5, with D maybe TRBD1 (5 bases). Germline CDR1 DFQATT, CDR2 SNEGSKA (reference sequence). The CDR3 extends over 10 amino acids.

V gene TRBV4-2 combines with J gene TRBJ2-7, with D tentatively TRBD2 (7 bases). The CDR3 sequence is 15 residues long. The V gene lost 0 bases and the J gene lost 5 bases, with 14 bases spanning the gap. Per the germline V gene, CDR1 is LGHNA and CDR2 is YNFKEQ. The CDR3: CASSQEVWGGHEQYF. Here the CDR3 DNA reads TGTGCCAGCAGCCAAGAGGTCTGGGGGGGCCACGAGCAGTACTTC.

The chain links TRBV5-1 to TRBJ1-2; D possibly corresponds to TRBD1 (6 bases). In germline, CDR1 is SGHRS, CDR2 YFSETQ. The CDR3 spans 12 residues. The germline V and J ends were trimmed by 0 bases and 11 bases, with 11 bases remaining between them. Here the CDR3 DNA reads TGCGCCAGCAGCTTGGCCGGGGGGCAGTACACCTTC. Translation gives CASSLAGGQYTF. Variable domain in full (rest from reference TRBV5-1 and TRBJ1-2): KAGVTQTPRYLIKTRGQQVTLSCSPISGHRSVSWYQQTPGQGLQFLFEYFSETQRNKGNFPGRFSGRQFSNSRSEMNVSTLELGDSALYLCASSLAGGQYTFGSGTRLTVV.

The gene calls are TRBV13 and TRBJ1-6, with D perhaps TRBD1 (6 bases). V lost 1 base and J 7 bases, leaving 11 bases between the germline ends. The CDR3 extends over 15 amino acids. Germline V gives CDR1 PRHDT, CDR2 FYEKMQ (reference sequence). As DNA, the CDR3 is TGTGCCAGCAGCTTAGAAGGGGGGGTGAATTCACCCCTCCACTTT. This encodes CASSLEGGVNSPLHF.

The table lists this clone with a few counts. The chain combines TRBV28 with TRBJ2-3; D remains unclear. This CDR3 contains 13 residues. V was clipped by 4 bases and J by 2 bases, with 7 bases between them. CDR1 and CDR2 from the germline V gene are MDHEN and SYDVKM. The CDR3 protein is CASSSILTDTQYF. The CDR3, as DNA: TGTGCCAGCAGTTCCATACTCACAGATACGCAGTATTTT.

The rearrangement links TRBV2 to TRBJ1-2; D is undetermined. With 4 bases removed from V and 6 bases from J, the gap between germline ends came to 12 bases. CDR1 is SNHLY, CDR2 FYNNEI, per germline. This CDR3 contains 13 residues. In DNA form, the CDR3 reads TGTGCCAGCAGTGTCAGCGCCTGGGATGGCTACACCTTC. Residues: CASSVSAWDGYTF.